This entry concerns a single TCR beta chain. As yet, its antigen is unknown. Here immunoSEQ multiplex PCR was the method, and the copy in TCRdb shows in-frame clones only, minus some. The sample yields 25,000 to 30,000 clones, about 70% seen once. The entry originates in a study of CD4 T cells in relation to SARS-CoV-2 and coronaviruses. CD4+ T cells from unexposed donors were obtained before the COVID-19 pandemic (2011-2018). The cells were cultured for over eight days before CD4+ T cells were isolated. CDR3 length equals 15 residues. V was clipped by 1 base and J by 7 bases, with 15 bases between them. Germline CDR1 reads SGHNT; CDR2 reads YYREEE (reference sequence).

The chain is built from TRBV5-4 and TRBJ2-1; D is perhaps TRBD2 (6 bases). The specimen sequenced was CD4+ T cells from PBMCs, cultured in vitro. The sequence came from a human donor in good health. The CDR3 nucleotides are TGTGCCAGCAGCTTGCGGCTAGCGCAAAAAAATGAGCAGTTCTTC. Translating it yields CASSLRLAQKNEQFF.